Included here is one T cell receptor (beta chain) sequence, with context. This entry comes from a study of T-cell reconstitution after alpha-beta-depleted transplantation in children. The CDR3 loop spans 13 amino acids. V was trimmed by 2 bases and J by 4 bases, leaving 6 bases between them. Germline lookup yields CDR1 WSHSY and CDR2 SAAADI. The TCRbeta library incorporated unique molecular identifiers. TCRdb used MiXCR to reprocess the PCR reads, holding one entry per CDR3 protein. The sample consists of about 360,000 distinct CDR3 sequences, about an eighth of them appearing once. The chain joins TRBV10-2 to TRBJ2-1; no definite D call. The receptor was isolated from a human donor who donated a stem cell graft to a child with Fanconi anemia. The sample in question was PBMCs, obtained from the stem cell graft. As DNA, the CDR3 is TGCGCCAGCAGTGAGGTCAGTTACAATGAGCAGTTCTTC. Protein product: CASSEVSYNEQFF.